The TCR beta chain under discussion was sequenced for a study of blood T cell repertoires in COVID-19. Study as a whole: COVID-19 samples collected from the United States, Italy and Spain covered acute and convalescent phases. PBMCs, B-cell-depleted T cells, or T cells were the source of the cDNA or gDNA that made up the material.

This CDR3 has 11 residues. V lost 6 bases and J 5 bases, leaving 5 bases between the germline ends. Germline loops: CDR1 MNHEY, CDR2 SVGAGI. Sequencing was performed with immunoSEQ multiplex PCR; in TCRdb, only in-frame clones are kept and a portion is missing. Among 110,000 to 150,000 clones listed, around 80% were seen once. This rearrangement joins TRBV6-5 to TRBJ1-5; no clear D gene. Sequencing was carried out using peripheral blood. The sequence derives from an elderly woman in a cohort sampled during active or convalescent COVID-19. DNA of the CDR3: TGTGCCAGCAGACAATATCAGCCCCAGCATTTT. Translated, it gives CASRQYQPQHF.